This entry features one T cell receptor (beta chain) sequence. Deletions cut 6 bases from V and 8 bases from J, with 16 bases between. The CDR3 sequence is 14 residues long. The germline V gene encodes CDR1 MNHEY and CDR2 SMNVEV (reference sequence). This specimen comes from a study of cytomegalovirus exposure and HLA in healthy donors. Looking at the study overall: Early released data comprised around 79 million unique TCRs from HLA-typed donors.

Amplification used 60 Vbeta primers and 13 Jbeta primers. The table came from immunoSEQ multiplex PCR; TCRdb's copy has only in-frame clones and leaves some out. This sample has approximately 180,000 clones, with 84% found just once. This chain joins TRBV27 and TRBJ1-4; D ambiguous. Sequenced sample: PBMCs. The sequence was collected from a girl aged 10 to 17 in good health and CMV-seropositive. The DNA for the CDR3 is TGTGCCAGCAGCCCCGGGGAAAAGCGAGAAAAACTGTTTTTT. Its protein product is CASSPGEKREKLFF.